A selection of T cell receptor beta chains follows, all from one sample in a study of T cell clones after liver transplantation. Method: immunoSEQ multiplex PCR; TCRdb's copy keeps in-frame clones and lacks some. The data show about 4,800 clones, roughly 41% seen once. These receptors have no identified antigens. The sample taken for sequencing was CD4+ T cells from cultured PBMCs. Receptors originate from a human patient who received a liver transplant. Some T cells may originate from the graft donor. The CDR3 runs from the conserved cysteine through the conserved F or W. D genes are given only for firm matches. Only some rows state a clone size, as once, few, many or a class for expanded clones.

j_gene	abundance	v_gene	d_gene	CDR3aa	CDR3nt
TRBJ1-1	.	TRBV18	.	CASSPPAISPRGYTEAFF	TGTGCCAGCTCACCACCGGCCATATCCCCTCGGGGGTACACTGAAGCTTTCTTT
TRBJ1-5	medium-sized	TRBV28	.	CASSSAATLNQPQHF	TGTGCCAGCAGTTCGGCCGCCACCCTCAATCAGCCCCAGCATTTT
TRBJ2-2	few	TRBV28	TRBD2	CASITPGLGLFGVTGELFF	TGTGCCAGCATCACTCCGGGACTAGGGCTCTTCGGAGTCACCGGGGAGCTGTTTTTT
TRBJ2-5	.	TRBV12-2	.	CASSAQLGETQYF	TGTGCCAGCAGCGCCCAATTGGGGGAGACCCAGTACTTC
TRBJ2-7	once	TRBV6-1	.	CASRHDTYEQYF	TGTGCCAGCAGGCATGATACCTACGAGCAGTACTTC
TRBJ2-7	few	TRBV28	.	CASSFPGTHEQYF	TGTGCCAGCAGTTTTCCCGGCACCCACGAGCAGTACTTC
TRBJ1-2	.	TRBV11-1	.	CASSLGDRKNYGYTF	TGTGCCAGCAGCTTAGGAGACAGGAAAAACTATGGCTACACCTTC
TRBJ1-5	few	TRBV2	.	CASSRGGNSNQPQHF	TGTGCCAGCAGCCGAGGAGGGAATAGCAATCAGCCCCAGCATTTT
TRBJ2-6	.	TRBV5-2	.	CASKSVREYTSRANVLTF	TGTGCCAGCAAGAGTGTGAGAGAGTACACAAGTCGGGCCAACGTCCTGACTTTC
TRBJ1-1	few	TRBV19	.	CASSSIRGSEAFF	TGTGCCAGTAGTTCTATAAGGGGGTCTGAAGCTTTCTTT
TRBJ1-1	.	TRBV5-4	.	CASSQEARGPEAFF	TGTGCCAGCAGCCAAGAAGCCAGGGGACCTGAAGCTTTCTTT